Listed below are T cell receptor beta chains from one sample, sequenced in a study of blood T cell repertoires in COVID-19. Sequencing used immunoSEQ multiplex PCR; TCRdb keeps in-frame clones, though not all of them. The table lists approximately 300,000 clones, roughly nine tenths of them singletons. The source material was PBMCs or T cells enriched from blood (not recorded which). The origin of the receptors is a woman aged 30 to 39 who had been exposed to COVID-19. The CDR3 runs from the conserved cysteine through the conserved F or W. D genes are given only for firm matches. Clone size, where shown, is once, few, many, or a class for clones that have expanded.

V	length	J	D	size	DNA	CDR3
TRBV30	13	TRBJ1-5	-	-	TGTGCCTGGAGTGGGGGGGACCATCAGCCCCAGCATTTT	CAWSGGDHQPQHF
TRBV29-1	18	TRBJ1-1	TRBD1	-	TGCAGCGTTAAATCCGGGACAGGGGAGAGGGCAGGGATCACTGAAGCTTTCTTT	CSVKSGTGERAGITEAFF
TRBV6-5	13	TRBJ1-4	-	once	TGTGCCAGCAGTAATCTCGAACCGGTAAAACTGTTTTTT	CASSNLEPVKLFF
TRBV7-8	14	TRBJ1-1	-	few	TGTGCCAGCAGCTTAGACAGGATGAACACTGAAGCTTTCTTT	CASSLDRMNTEAFF
TRBV7-9	16	TRBJ1-6	TRBD1	-	TGTGCCAGCAGCCTAACACCAGGGGGATATAATTCACCCCTCCACTTT	CASSLTPGGYNSPLHF
TRBV6-5	15	TRBJ2-7	-	-	TGTGCCAGCAAAAGAGAGGGGGGGGCCTCCTACGAGCAGTACTTC	CASKREGGASYEQYF
TRBV4-1	16	TRBJ1-6	TRBD1	-	TGCGCCAGCAGCCCCACGGGGACAGGGGGCAATTCACCCCTCCACTTT	CASSPTGTGGNSPLHF
TRBV5-1	13	TRBJ2-3	-	-	TGCGCCAGCAGCTTGGTACCGCGGGATACGCAGTATTTT	CASSLVPRDTQYF
TRBV15	14	TRBJ1-2	TRBD1	-	TGTGCCACCAGCAGAGATGCAGGGGGCACTGGCTACACCTTC	CATSRDAGGTGYTF
TRBV29-1	13	TRBJ1-1	-	once	TGCAGCGTTGAAGAGGTAGTAAACACTGAAGCTTTCTTT	CSVEEVVNTEAFF
TRBV4-3	16	TRBJ2-1	-	-	TGCGCCAGCAGCCAAGATATGAGAAACCCCTACAATGAGCAGTTCTTC	CASSQDMRNPYNEQFF
TRBV19	14	TRBJ1-5	TRBD1	-	TGTGCCAGTAGTGCGGGACAGGCGGTTGGGCCCCAGCATTTT	CASSAGQAVGPQHF
TRBV10-3	17	TRBJ2-5	TRBD2	-	TGTGCCATCAGTGAAGTTGGGCTAGCGGGGACCCAAGAGACCCAGTACTTC	CAISEVGLAGTQETQYF
TRBV6-5	14	TRBJ1-1	-	once	TGTGCCAGCAGTTACAGGGGTACGAACACTGAAGCTTTCTTT	CASSYRGTNTEAFF
TRBV13	15	TRBJ1-2	TRBD1	-	TGTGCCAGCAGCCCTATAAGCGGGACAGGGCCAGGGATGCCCTTC	CASSPISGTGPGMPF
TRBV7-9	14	TRBJ1-2	TRBD1	few	TGTGCCAGCAGCGGGGGACAGGGGGGCTATGGCTACACCTTC	CASSGGQGGYGYTF
TRBV12-1	17	TRBJ1-3	-	-	TGTGCCAAGGCTCGAATCGAGCAGGGTGATGCGGGAAACACCATATATTTT	CAKARIEQGDAGNTIYF
TRBV6-1	18	TRBJ2-5	TRBD1	few	TGTGCCAGCAGTGATCAGTACTCCGGGACAGGGGGAGGAGAGACCCAGTACTTC	CASSDQYSGTGGGETQYF
TRBV7-2	18	TRBJ2-6	TRBD2	-	TGTGCCAGCAGCTTAGTTCGTCTAGCGGGGGCTGGGGCCAACGTCCTGACTTTC	CASSLVRLAGAGANVLTF
TRBV5-1	13	TRBJ1-2	-	-	TGCGCCAGCAGCTTGTCGGGGGACTATGGCTACACCTTC	CASSLSGDYGYTF
TRBV3-1/TRBV3-2	14	TRBJ1-5	TRBD1	-	TGTGCCAGCAGCCAAGGACCAGGGGGGCAGCCCCAGCATTTT	CASSQGPGGQPQHF
TRBV11-2	16	TRBJ2-3	TRBD1	-	TGTGCCAGCAGCTTAGGATCGACAGGGCCCACAGATACGCAGTATTTT	CASSLGSTGPTDTQYF
TRBV5-5	14	TRBJ2-7	-	-	TGTGCCAGCAGCTTGTCGGGGGTTGAGTACGAGCAGTACTTC	CASSLSGVEYEQYF
TRBV28	15	TRBJ1-5	-	once	TGTGCCAGCAGTTTATTGGGAGAGTACAATCAGCCCCAGCATTTT	CASSLLGEYNQPQHF
TRBV3-1/TRBV3-2	15	TRBJ1-2	-	once	TGTGCCAGCAGCCAAATGCCCGAGGGATCCTATGGCTACACCTTC	CASSQMPEGSYGYTF
TRBV10-1	14	TRBJ2-7	-	once	TGCGCCAGCAGTGGAAACAGGGAGTTCCACGAGCAGTACTTC	CASSGNREFHEQYF
TRBV3-1/TRBV3-2	12	TRBJ1-2	-	-	TGTGCCAGCAGCCGAGGGGGATATGGCTACACCTTC	CASSRGGYGYTF
TRBV9	12	TRBJ2-3	-	-	TGTGCCAGCAGCGTTAGTACAGATACGCAGTATTTT	CASSVSTDTQYF
TRBV5-1	16	TRBJ1-1	TRBD1	-	TGCGCCAGCAGCTCGGGACAGGGGGCTGGGAACACTGAAGCTTTCTTT	CASSSGQGAGNTEAFF
TRBV6-5	15	TRBJ2-7	TRBD2	-	TGTGCCAGCAGTTATAGCGGGGGGCGCTCCTACGAGCAGTACTTC	CASSYSGGRSYEQYF
TRBV18	13	TRBJ2-3	-	-	TGTGCCAGCTCACCACTTGTGGACAGCCTGCAGTATTTT	CASSPLVDSLQYF
TRBV7-9	15	TRBJ2-5	-	-	TGTGCCAGCAGCTTAGCCTCGACTCGGCAAGAGACCCAGTACTTC	CASSLASTRQETQYF
TRBV9	15	TRBJ1-6	-	-	TGTGCCAGCAGTCCTGGGGGGACTGGTAATTCACCCCTCCACTTT	CASSPGGTGNSPLHF
TRBV24-1	12	TRBJ1-2	-	once	TGTGCCACCAGTGATCTTGACTATGGCTACACCTTC	CATSDLDYGYTF
TRBV5-5	13	TRBJ2-7	-	-	TGTGCCAGCAGCTTGGACACTATCTACGAGCAGTACTTC	CASSLDTIYEQYF
TRBV13	13	TRBJ1-2	-	-	TGTGCCAGCAGCTTTACAGGGAACTATGGCTACACCTTC	CASSFTGNYGYTF
TRBV12-5	14	TRBJ2-5	-	-	TGTGCTAGTGGTTTGGGCGCTCAGGAAGAGACCCAGTACTTC	CASGLGAQEETQYF
TRBV5-1	15	TRBJ2-1	TRBD2	-	TGCGCCAGCAGCTTCTTTAGCGGGGGATTCAATGAGCAGTTCTTC	CASSFFSGGFNEQFF
TRBV19	14	TRBJ1-2	-	-	TGTGCCAGTAGTATCCCTCGACAGGCGTATGGCTACACCTTC	CASSIPRQAYGYTF
TRBV6-5	12	TRBJ1-1	-	-	TGTGCCAGCAGTTACAGGAGCACTGAAGCTTTCTTT	CASSYRSTEAFF
TRBV5-4	14	TRBJ1-1	TRBD1	once	TGTGCCAGCAGCACCTGGGACAGGGGCGCTGAAGCTTTCTTT	CASSTWDRGAEAFF
TRBV11-3	13	TRBJ1-1	-	-	TGTGCCAGCAGCTTAGAAAGTGCGGATGAAGCTTTCTTT	CASSLESADEAFF
TRBV5-6	16	TRBJ2-3	TRBD1	-	TGTGCCAGCAGCTCACGAACAGGGGCCCCTTGGGATACGCAGTATTTT	CASSSRTGAPWDTQYF
TRBV5-5	14	TRBJ2-7	TRBD1	-	TGTGCCAGCAGCTTGGTGGACAGGGACTACGAGCAGTACTTC	CASSLVDRDYEQYF
TRBV5-1	16	TRBJ2-5	TRBD1	once	TGCGCCAGCAGCGTGTGGACAGGAAAAGAACAAGAGACCCAGTACTTC	CASSVWTGKEQETQYF
TRBV18	17	TRBJ2-2	TRBD2	-	TGTGCCAGCTCACCGGCGAGCGGGGGGGCCCTCACCGGGGAGCTGTTTTTT	CASSPASGGALTGELFF
TRBV12-3/TRBV12-4	11	TRBJ1-1	-	-	TGTGCCAGCAGTTTGGGAGTCGAAGCTTTCTTT	CASSLGVEAFF
TRBV7-9	16	TRBJ1-2	-	-	TGTGCCAGCAGCTTAGCGCCCAGGGCGCTGAACTATGGCTACACCTTC	CASSLAPRALNYGYTF
TRBV2	13	TRBJ1-1	TRBD1	-	TGTGCCAGCAGTGGGGACAGATACACTGAAGCTTTCTTT	CASSGDRYTEAFF
TRBV5-1	15	TRBJ1-1	-	-	TGCGCCAGCACCTCGATGGACAGCTTGAACACTGAAGCTTTCTTT	CASTSMDSLNTEAFF
TRBV7-9	16	TRBJ1-3	-	once	TGTGCCAGCAGCTTACCCGGAGCTGGCTCTGGAAACACCATATATTTT	CASSLPGAGSGNTIYF
TRBV7-9	15	TRBJ1-4	-	-	TGTGCCAGCAGCCCCCGCGGGGTTTGGAATGAAAAACTGTTTTTT	CASSPRGVWNEKLFF
TRBV9	16	TRBJ2-1	-	once	TGTGCCAGCAGCACAAACAGGGAGAGCTCCTACAATGAGCAGTTCTTC	CASSTNRESSYNEQFF
TRBV20-1	12	TRBJ2-1	-	-	TGCAGTGCTAGTCCTCTACCCAATGAGCAGTTCTTC	CSASPLPNEQFF
TRBV9	14	TRBJ2-5	-	-	TGTGCCAGCAGCCCCCTCGCTGCGAGAGAGACCCAGTACTTC	CASSPLAARETQYF